In this sample, the clone carrying this T cell receptor beta chain is medium-sized. The V gene end was trimmed by 6 bases and the J gene end by 0 bases; junction bases not matched to a gene: 3. The CDR3 has 14 residues. CDR1 and CDR2 (germline): MRHNA, SNTAGT. The authors' processing: Amplification of reference gene primers was used by the study to estimate nucleated cell counts. This table comes from immunoSEQ multiplex PCR, and its TCRdb copy is limited to in-frame clones, with some not included. V, J and clone size are those of that table, while D and trimming were read from the DNA. The data show roughly 18,000 clones, roughly 85% seen once. These data originate in a study of blood T cell repertoires in COVID-19. Across the whole study: COVID-19 samples collected from the United States, Italy and Spain covered acute and convalescent phases. Sources were T cells, B-cell-depleted T cells, or PBMCs; the material itself was cDNA or gDNA.

V is TRBV6-4 and J is TRBJ2-3; TRBD2 aligns across 7 bases. The TCR sequence derives from a man older than 75 with acute or convalescent COVID-19. Sequencing input: peripheral blood. The CDR3 loop is CASSEAGSTDTQYF. CDR3 in DNA: TGTGCCAGCAGCGAAGCGGGGAGCACAGATACGCAGTATTTT.